The T cell receptor beta chain under discussion was sequenced for a study of early T cells in non-severe SARS-CoV-2 infection. Study-wide results and limits: Anti-spike CD8 specificities were favored by VDJdb matching, whose results missed private and CD4 specificities.

There are many counts of this clonotype. The antigen is not known. TCRdb used MiXCR to reprocess the 5' RACE reads, holding one entry per CDR3 protein. The sample includes 25,000 to 30,000 distinct CDR3 sequences, about 4.6% of them seen just once. The CDR3 consists of 19 residues. The trim removed 5 bases at V and 2 bases at J, leaving 13 bases unmatched. The V gene's germline CDR1 is SEHNR and CDR2 FQNEAQ (reference sequence). This chain links TRBV7-9 with TRBJ2-7, with 15 bases lining up with TRBD2. The source of this sequence is an adult who was a healthcare worker with PCR-confirmed SARS-CoV-2 infection or an uninfected control (not recorded which). Sequenced sample: whole blood. DNA for the CDR3: TGTGCCAGCAGCCCACTCTCCGGGACTAGCGGGAGGTTAACCTACGAGCAGTACTTC. Translating gives CASSPLSGTSGRLTYEQYF.